One and the same sample provided the 8 T cell receptor beta chains below, sequenced in a study of graft-versus-host responses after intestinal transplantation. The data were produced by immunoSEQ multiplex PCR, yet TCRdb's version contains in-frame clones alone and is incomplete. The table includes tens of thousands of clones, 89% detected once. These receptors' targets are unknown. The sample here was unstimulated CD4+ T cells sorted from spleen or lymph node cells, taken before transplant. Receptor source: a human donor who was the organ donor for an intestinal transplant.

CDR3 residues: CASDDRIAGGQDEQFF. The CDR3 nucleotides are TGTGCCAGCGACGACCGAATAGCGGGAGGGCAGGATGAGCAGTTCTTC. The chain carries TRBV28 and TRBJ2-1; 11 nucleotides line up with TRBD2. Germline V gene sequence: CDR1 MDHEN, CDR2 SYDVKM. Trimming removed 8 bases from V and 8 bases from J; junction bases left unmatched: 14. The CDR3 loop spans 16 amino acids.

The V and J genes are TRBV7-9 and TRBJ2-2; D possibly corresponds to TRBD1 (6 bases). V was trimmed by 5 bases and J by 1 base, leaving 23 bases between them. Germline loops: CDR1 SEHNR, CDR2 FQNEAQ (reference sequence). CDR3 size: 19 residues. The CDR3: CASSRTTNRWGQNTGELFF. The CDR3 DNA is TGTGCCAGCAGCCGCACCACCAACAGGTGGGGGCAGAACACCGGGGAGCTGTTTTTT.

The count of this clone is one. The genes are TRBV9 and TRBJ2-5, with 15 bases matching TRBD2. The ends lost 4 bases at V and 4 bases at J; junction bases unmatched: 11. The CDR3 is 18 amino acids. Germline V lookup: CDR1 SGDLS, CDR2 YYNGEE. In DNA, the CDR3 is TGTGCCAGCAGCTCAAGGACTAGCGGGAGGGCCTCGTCAGAGACCCAGTACTTC. Translation gives CASSSRTSGRASSETQYF.

The chain links TRBV19 to TRBJ1-1, with 7 bases matching TRBD1. The ends lost 5 bases at V and 11 bases at J; junction bases unmatched: 14. The CDR3 runs 14 residues. CDR1 LNHDA and CDR2 SQIVND come from the germline V gene (reference sequence). The CDR3 loop reads CASSVMTGRGDAFF. In DNA, the CDR3 is TGTGCCAGTAGTGTCATGACAGGGCGAGGTGACGCTTTCTTT.

This rearrangement joins TRBV18 to TRBJ2-3, with D possibly matching TRBD1 (5 bases). This CDR3 has 14 residues. V lost 4 bases to trimming and J lost 4 bases, with 12 bases between them. Germline CDR1 is KGHSH and CDR2 is LQKENI. CDR3 sequence (DNA): TGTGCCAGCTCACTCTCATCAGGGTCAGATACGCAGTATTTT. Translated, it gives CASSLSSGSDTQYF.

The rearrangement uses TRBV18 and TRBJ2-7; a weak D match, TRBD1 (6 bases). The CDR3 loop spans 13 amino acids. The germline V gene encodes CDR1 KGHSH and CDR2 LQKENI. V lost 4 bases and J lost 2, with 9 bases in between. This CDR3 is CASSRQDAYEQYF. CDR3 bases: TGTGCCAGCTCACGACAGGACGCCTACGAGCAGTACTTC.

V and J are TRBV30 and TRBJ1-5; D remains ambiguous. V lost 3 bases to trimming and J lost 4 bases, with 10 bases between them. From germline, CDR1 is GTSNPN and CDR2 SVGIG (reference sequence). The CDR3 covers 13 residues. The CDR3 nucleotides are TGTGCCTGGAGGGGAGAACTTAATCAGCCCCAGCATTTT. It translates to CAWRGELNQPQHF.

The J gene is TRBJ1-5, the V gene TRBV28; D unclear. The CDR3 totals 12 residues. Trimming took 4 bases from V and 3 from J, leaving 4 bases between them. Germline V CDR1 and CDR2: MDHEN, SYDVKM. CDR3 amino acids: CASSSFNQPQHF. CDR3 in DNA: TGTGCCAGCAGTTCATTCAATCAGCCCCAGCATTTT.